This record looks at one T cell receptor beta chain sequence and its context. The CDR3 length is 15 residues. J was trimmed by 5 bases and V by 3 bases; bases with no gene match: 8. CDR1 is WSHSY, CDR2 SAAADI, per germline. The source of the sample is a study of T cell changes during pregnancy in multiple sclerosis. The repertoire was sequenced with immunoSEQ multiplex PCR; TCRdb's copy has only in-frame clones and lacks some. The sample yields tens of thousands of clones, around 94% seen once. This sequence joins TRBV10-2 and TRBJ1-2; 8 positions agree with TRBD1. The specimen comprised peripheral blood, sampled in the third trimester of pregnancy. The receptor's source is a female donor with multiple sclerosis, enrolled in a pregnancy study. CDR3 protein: CASSEPGQVRYGYTF. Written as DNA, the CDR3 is TGCGCCAGCAGTGAACCGGGACAGGTAAGATATGGCTACACCTTC.